This T cell receptor (beta chain) was retrieved from a study of cytomegalovirus exposure and HLA in healthy donors. 13 Jbeta primers and 60 Vbeta primers were used for the PCR. The assay was immunoSEQ multiplex PCR, and TCRdb's table has in-frame clones only and misses some. Among 150,000 or so clones listed, nearly 80% were seen once. Trimming took off 1 base at V and 8 bases at J, with 10 bases between the two ends. CDR1 and CDR2 (germline): SGHRS, YFSETQ. This CDR3 is built from 14 residues. This clone occurred a few times. The chain is built from TRBV5-1 and TRBJ1-6; D not certain. The source is a woman in her thirties or forties in good health and CMV-seronegative. Sequencing used PBMCs. The CDR3 loop reads CASSLRGEDSPLHF. The CDR3 DNA reads as TGCGCCAGCAGCTTGCGGGGTGAAGATTCACCCCTCCACTTT.